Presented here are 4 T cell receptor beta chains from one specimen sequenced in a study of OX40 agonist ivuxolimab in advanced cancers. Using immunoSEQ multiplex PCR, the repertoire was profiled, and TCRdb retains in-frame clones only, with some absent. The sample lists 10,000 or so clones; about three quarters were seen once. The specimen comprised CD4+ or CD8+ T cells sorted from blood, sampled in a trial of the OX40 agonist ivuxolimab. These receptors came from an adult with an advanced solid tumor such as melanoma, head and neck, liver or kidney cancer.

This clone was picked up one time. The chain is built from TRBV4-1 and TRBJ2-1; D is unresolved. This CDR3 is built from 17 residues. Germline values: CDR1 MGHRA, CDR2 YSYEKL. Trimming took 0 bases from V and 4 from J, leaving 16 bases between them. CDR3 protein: CASSQDQETLFYNEQFF. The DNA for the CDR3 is TGCGCCAGCAGCCAAGATCAGGAGACGTTGTTTTACAATGAGCAGTTCTTC.

The CDR3 region has the DNA TGTGCCAGCAGTTACTCGACACCCCAATGGGGTGAGCAGTTCTTC. Protein: CASSYSTPQWGEQFF. The gene calls are TRBV6-6 and TRBJ2-1, with D hard to call. The CDR3 loop spans 15 amino acids. Germline V gives CDR1 MNHNY, CDR2 SVGAGI (reference sequence). Trimming took 0 bases from V and 9 from J, leaving 15 bases between them.

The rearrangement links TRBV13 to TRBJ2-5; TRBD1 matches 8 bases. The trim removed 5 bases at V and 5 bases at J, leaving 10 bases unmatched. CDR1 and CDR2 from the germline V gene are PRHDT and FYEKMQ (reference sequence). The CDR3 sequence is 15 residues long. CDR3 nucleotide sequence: TGTGCCAGCAGCCTAAGAACAGGGGGGTCGGAGACCCAGTACTTC. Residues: CASSLRTGGSETQYF.

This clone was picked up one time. CDR3 bases: TGTGCCAGCAGCCCTGGGGTAGGGGAGGGGTACGAGCAGTACTTC. It codes for CASSPGVGEGYEQYF. V is TRBV7-6 and J is TRBJ2-7; 7 nucleotides align to TRBD2. CDR1 SGHVS and CDR2 FNYEAQ come from the germline V gene. The trim removed 5 bases at V and 4 bases at J, leaving 11 bases unmatched. The CDR3 runs to 15 residues.